The sample holds many counts of the clone carrying this TCR beta chain. V gave up 5 bases and J gave up 1 base; unmatched junction bases: 7. Germline V gene data show CDR1 as DFQATT and CDR2 as SNEGSKA (reference sequence). This CDR3 is 15 amino acids long. Naive CD4+ T cells were purified with Tregs depleted by CD25. TCRdb fed the 5' RACE reads into MiXCR, producing one record per CDR3 protein. The data hold tens of thousands of distinct CDR3 sequences, with 17% observed a single time. This chain connects TRBV20-1 to TRBJ2-1; 8 positions match TRBD1. This sequence was found in a female donor with breast cancer. The sequenced sample was naive CD4+ T cells sorted from blood. Subset in this sample: naive CD4+ T cells, CD4+CD45RA+CD25-. CDR3 sequence: CSAARQGFSYNEQFF. For the CDR3, the DNA is TGCAGTGCTGCTAGACAGGGGTTTTCCTACAATGAGCAGTTCTTC.